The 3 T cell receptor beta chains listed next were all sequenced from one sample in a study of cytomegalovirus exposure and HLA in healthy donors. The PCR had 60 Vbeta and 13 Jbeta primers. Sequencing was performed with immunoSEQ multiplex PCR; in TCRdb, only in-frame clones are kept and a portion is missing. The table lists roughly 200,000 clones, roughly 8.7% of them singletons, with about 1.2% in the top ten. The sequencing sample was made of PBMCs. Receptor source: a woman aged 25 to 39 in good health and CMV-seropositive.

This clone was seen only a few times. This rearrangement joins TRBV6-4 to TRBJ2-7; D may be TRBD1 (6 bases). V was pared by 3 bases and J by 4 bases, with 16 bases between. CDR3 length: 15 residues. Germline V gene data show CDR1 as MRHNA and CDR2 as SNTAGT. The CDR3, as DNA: TGTGCCAGCAGTGAATACGCAGGGGATTGGTACGAGCAGTACTTC. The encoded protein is CASSEYAGDWYEQYF.

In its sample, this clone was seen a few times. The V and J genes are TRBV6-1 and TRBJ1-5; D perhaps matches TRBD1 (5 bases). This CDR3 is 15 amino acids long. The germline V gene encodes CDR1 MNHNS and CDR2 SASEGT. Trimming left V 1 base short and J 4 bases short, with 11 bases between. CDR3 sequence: CASSEGRGPNQPQHF. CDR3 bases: TGTGCCAGCAGTGAAGGGAGGGGCCCTAATCAGCCCCAGCATTTT.

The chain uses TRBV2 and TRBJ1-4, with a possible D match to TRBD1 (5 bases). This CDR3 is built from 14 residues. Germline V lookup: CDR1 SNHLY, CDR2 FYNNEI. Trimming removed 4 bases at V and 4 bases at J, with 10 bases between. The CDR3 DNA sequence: TGTGCCAGCAGTGCGGGGGGTCTTAATGAAAAACTGTTTTTT. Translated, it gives CASSAGGLNEKLFF. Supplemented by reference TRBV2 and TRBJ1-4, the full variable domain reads EPEVTQTPSHQVTQMGQEVILRCVPISNHLYFYWYRQILGQKVEFLVSFYNNEISEKSEIFDDQFSVERPDGSNFTLKIRSTKLEDSAMYFCASSAGGLNEKLFFGSGTQLSVL.